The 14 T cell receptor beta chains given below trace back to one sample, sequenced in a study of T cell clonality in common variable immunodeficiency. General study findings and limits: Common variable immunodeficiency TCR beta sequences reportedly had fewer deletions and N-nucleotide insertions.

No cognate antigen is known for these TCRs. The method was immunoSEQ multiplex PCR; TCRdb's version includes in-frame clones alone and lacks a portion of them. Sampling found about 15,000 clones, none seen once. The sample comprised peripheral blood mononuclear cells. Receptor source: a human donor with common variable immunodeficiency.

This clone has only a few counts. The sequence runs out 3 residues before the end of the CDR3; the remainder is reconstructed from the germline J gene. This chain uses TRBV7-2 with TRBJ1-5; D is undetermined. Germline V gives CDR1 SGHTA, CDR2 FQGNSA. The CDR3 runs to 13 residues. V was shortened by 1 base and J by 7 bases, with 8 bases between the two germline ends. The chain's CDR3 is CASSLEFYQPQHF. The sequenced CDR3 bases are TGTGCCAGCAGCTTAGAGTTCTACCAGCCC.

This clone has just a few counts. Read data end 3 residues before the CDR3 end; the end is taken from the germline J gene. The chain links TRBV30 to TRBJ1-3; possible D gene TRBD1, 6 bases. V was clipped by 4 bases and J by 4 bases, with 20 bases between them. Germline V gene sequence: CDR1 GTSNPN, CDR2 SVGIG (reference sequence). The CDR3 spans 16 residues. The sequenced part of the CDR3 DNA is TGTGCCTGGACCCGCGACGGGTGGGGGCGAGGAAACACC. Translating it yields CAWTRDGWGRGNT. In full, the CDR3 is CAWTRDGWGRGNTIYF.

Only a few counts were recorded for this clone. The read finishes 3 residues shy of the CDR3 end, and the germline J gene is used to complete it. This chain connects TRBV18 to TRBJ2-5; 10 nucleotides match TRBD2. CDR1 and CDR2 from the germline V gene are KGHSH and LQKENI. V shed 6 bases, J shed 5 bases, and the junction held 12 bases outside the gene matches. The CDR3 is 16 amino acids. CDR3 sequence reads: CASSTLSGGAEETQYF. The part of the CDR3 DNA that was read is TGTGCCAGCTCCACATTAAGCGGGGGGGCCGAGGAGACC.

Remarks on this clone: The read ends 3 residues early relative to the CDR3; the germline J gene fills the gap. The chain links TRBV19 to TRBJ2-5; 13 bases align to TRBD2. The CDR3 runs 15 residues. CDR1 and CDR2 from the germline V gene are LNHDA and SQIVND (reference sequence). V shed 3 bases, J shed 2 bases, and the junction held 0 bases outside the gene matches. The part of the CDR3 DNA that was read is TGTGCCAGTAGTATGGGACTAGCGGGGCAAGAGACC. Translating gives CASSMGLAGQET. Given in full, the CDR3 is CASSMGLAGQETQYF. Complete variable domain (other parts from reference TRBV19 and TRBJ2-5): DGGITQSPKYLFRKEGQNVTLSCEQNLNHDAMYWYRQDPGQGLRLIYYSQIVNDFQKGDIAEGYSVSREKKESFPLTVTSAQKNPTAFYLCASSMGLAGQETQYFGPGTRLLVL.

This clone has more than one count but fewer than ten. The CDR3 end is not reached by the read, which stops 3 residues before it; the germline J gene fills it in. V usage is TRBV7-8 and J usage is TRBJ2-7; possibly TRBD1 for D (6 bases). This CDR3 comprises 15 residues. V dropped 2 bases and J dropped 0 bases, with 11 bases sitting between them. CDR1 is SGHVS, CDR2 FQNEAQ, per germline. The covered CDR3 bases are TGTGCCAGCAGCTTAAGGGACACCTTCTCCTACGAG. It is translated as CASSLRDTFSYE. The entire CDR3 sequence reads CASSLRDTFSYEQYF.

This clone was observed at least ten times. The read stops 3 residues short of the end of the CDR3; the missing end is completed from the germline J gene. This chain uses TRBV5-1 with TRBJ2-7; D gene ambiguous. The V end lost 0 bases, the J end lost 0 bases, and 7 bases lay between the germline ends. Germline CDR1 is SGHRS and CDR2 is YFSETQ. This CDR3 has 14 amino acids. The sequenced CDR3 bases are TGCGCCAGCAGCTTGGCAGGTTCCTCCTACGAG. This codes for CASSLAGSSYE. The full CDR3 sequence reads CASSLAGSSYEQYF.

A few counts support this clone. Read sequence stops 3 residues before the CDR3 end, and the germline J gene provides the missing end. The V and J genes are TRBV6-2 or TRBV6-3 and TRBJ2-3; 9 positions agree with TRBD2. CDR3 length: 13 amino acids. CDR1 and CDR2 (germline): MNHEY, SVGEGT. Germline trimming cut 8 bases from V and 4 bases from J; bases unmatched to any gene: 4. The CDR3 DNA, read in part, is TGTGCCAGCGCGGGGGGGATGGCAGATACG. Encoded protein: CASAGGMADT. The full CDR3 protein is CASAGGMADTQYF.

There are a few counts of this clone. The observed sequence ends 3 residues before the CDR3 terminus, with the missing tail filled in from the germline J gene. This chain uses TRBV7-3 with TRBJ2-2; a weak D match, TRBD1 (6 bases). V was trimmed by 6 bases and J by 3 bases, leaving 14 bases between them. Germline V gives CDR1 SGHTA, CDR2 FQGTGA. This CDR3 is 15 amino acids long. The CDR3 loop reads CASRLTQGYTGELFF. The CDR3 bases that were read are TGTGCCAGCAGACTTACACAGGGATACACCGGGGAG.

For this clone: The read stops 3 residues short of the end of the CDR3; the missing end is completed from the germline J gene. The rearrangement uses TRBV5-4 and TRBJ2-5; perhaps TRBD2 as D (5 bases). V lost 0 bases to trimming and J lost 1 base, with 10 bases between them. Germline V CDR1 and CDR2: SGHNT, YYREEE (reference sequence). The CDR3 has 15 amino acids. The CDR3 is CASSLAGLAQETQYF. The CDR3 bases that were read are TGTGCCAGCAGCTTGGCCGGACTCGCCCAAGAGACC.

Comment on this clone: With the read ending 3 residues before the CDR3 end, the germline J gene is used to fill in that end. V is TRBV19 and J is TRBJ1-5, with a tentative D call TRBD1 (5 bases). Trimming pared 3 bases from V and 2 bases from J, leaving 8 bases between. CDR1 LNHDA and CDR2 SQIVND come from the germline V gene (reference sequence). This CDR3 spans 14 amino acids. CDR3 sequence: CASSILGGNQPQHF. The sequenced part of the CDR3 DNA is TGTGCCAGTAGTATCCTAGGGGGCAATCAGCCC. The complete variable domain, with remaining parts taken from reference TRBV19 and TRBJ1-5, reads DGGITQSPKYLFRKEGQNVTLSCEQNLNHDAMYWYRQDPGQGLRLIYYSQIVNDFQKGDIAEGYSVSREKKESFPLTVTSAQKNPTAFYLCASSILGGNQPQHFGDGTRLSIL.

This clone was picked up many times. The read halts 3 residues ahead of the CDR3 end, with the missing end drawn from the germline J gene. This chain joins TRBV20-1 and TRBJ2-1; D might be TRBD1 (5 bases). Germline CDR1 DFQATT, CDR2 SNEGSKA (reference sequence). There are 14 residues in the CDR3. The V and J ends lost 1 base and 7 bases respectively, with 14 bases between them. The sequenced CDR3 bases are TGCAGTGCTAGAGGACAGTCAGATTGGAATGAG. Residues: CSARGQSDWNE. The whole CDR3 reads CSARGQSDWNEQFF.

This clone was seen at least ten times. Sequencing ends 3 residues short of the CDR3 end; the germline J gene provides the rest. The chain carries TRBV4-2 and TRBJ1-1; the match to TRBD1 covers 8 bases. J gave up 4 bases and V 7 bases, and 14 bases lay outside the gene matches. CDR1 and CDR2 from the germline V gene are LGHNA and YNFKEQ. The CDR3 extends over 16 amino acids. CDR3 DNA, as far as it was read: TGTGCCAGCACCGAAGAAACTTATACAGGGGGCACTGAA. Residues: CASTEETYTGGTE. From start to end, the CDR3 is CASTEETYTGGTEAFF.

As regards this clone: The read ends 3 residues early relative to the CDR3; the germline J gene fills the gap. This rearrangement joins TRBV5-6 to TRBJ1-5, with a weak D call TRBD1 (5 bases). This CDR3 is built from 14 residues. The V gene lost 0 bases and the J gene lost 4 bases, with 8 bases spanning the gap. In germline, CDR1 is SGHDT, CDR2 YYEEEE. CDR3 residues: CASSLGDYNQPQHF. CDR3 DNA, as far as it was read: TGTGCCAGCAGCTTGGGGGACTATAATCAGCCC.

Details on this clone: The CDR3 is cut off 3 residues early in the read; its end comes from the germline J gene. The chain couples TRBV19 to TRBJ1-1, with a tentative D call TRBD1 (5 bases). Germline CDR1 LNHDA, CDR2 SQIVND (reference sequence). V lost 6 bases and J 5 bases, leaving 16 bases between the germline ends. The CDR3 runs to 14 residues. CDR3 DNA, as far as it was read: TGTGCCAGTAGAATCGGGGGGACGGTTACTGAA. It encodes CASRIGGTVTE. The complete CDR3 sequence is CASRIGGTVTEAFF.